This T cell receptor beta chain was identified in a study of STAT3 mutations in large granular lymphocyte leukemia. Comments on this clone: Antigen specificity is unknown.

The germline V gene has CDR1 SEHNR and CDR2 FQNEAQ (reference sequence). J was trimmed by 0 bases and V by 4 bases; bases with no gene match: 2. This CDR3 contains 14 residues. TCRdb's table, derived via immunoSEQ multiplex PCR, lists solely in-frame clones and lacks some. The data hold some 10,000 clones, with 87% observed a single time. Overall study results and limits: In several patients, dominant TCR clone burden exceeded STAT3 mutant burden, suggesting STAT3 mutation arose secondarily. Every T-LGLL patient had at least one immunodominant TCRbeta clonotype.

This TCR was recovered from a man aged 55-75 years with T-cell large granular lymphocyte leukemia. Some clones in this sample may be carry-over from other donors' samples. This rearrangement joins TRBV7-9 to TRBJ1-1, with 7 bases fitting TRBD1. Input material: peripheral blood mononuclear cells. The CDR3, as DNA: TGTGCCAGCAGCTCGACAGGGCTGAACACTGAAGCTTTCTTT. This translates into CASSSTGLNTEAFF. Using reference TRBV7-9 and TRBJ1-1 for the parts outside the CDR3, the full variable domain is DTGVSQNPRHKITKRGQNVTFRCDPISEHNRLYWYRQTLGQGPEFLTYFQNEAQLEKSRLLSDRFSAERPKGSFSTLEIQRTEQGDSAMYLCASSSTGLNTEAFFGQGTRLTVV.